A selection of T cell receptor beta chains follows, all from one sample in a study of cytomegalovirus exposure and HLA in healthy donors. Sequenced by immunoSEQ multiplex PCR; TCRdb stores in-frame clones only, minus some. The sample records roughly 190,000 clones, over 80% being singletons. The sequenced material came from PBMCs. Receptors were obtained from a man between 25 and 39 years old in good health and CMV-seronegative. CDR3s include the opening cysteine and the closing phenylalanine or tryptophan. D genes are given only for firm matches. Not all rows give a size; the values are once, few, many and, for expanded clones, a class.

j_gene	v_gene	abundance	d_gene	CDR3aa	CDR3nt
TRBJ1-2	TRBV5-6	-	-	CASSFLSGYTF	TGTGCCAGCAGCTTTCTCTCTGGCTACACCTTC
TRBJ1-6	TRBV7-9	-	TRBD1	CASSPSRGLVPSPLHF	TGTGCCAGCAGCCCTTCGAGGGGGCTTGTCCCTTCACCCCTCCACTTT
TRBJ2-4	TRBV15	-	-	CATSRAPTGGENIQYF	TGTGCCACCAGCAGAGCCCCGACAGGTGGGGAAAACATTCAGTACTTC
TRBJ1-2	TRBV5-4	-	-	CASSPDSNYGYTF	TGTGCCAGCAGCCCGGACAGTAACTATGGCTACACCTTC
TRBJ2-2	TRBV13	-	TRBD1	CASNVDRGQVGELFF	TGTGCCAGCAACGTCGACAGGGGGCAGGTCGGGGAGCTGTTTTTT
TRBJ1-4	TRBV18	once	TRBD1	CASSPGTGVGEKLFF	TGTGCCAGCTCACCGGGGACAGGGGTAGGAGAAAAACTGTTTTTT
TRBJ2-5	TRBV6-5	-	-	CASRTTQETQYF	TGTGCCAGCAGGACTACCCAAGAGACCCAGTACTTC
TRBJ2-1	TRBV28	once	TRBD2	CASLPPLAGVNEQFF	TGTGCCAGCCTTCCTCCACTAGCGGGAGTTAATGAGCAGTTCTTC
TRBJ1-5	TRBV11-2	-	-	CASSLGRGADQPQHF	TGTGCCAGCAGCCTGGGGCGGGGGGCGGATCAGCCCCAGCATTTT
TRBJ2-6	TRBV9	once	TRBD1	CASSAPDRGSGANVLTF	TGTGCCAGCAGCGCCCCCGACAGGGGATCCGGGGCCAACGTCCTGACTTTC
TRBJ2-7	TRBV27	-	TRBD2	CASSSPSGRTLEQYF	TGTGCCAGCAGTTCCCCCAGCGGGAGAACACTCGAGCAGTACTTC
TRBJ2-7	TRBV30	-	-	CAWAQGRVFYEQYF	TGTGCCTGGGCCCAGGGGAGGGTGTTTTACGAGCAGTACTTC
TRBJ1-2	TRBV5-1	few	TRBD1	CASSQNWDRARYGYTF	TGCGCCAGCAGCCAAAACTGGGACAGGGCGAGGTATGGCTACACCTTC
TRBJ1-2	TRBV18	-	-	CASSPGVEPGNYGYTF	TGTGCCAGCTCACCAGGAGTTGAGCCGGGGAACTATGGCTACACCTTC
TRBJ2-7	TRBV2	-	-	CASSQYEQYF	TGTGCCAGCAGTCAATACGAGCAGTACTTC
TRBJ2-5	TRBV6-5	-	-	CASGRGAFDQETQYF	TGTGCCAGCGGTCGTGGGGCATTTGACCAAGAGACCCAGTACTTC
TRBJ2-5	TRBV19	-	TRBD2	CASTSGSPRDETQYF	TGTGCCAGTACCAGCGGGAGTCCAAGGGACGAGACCCAGTACTTC
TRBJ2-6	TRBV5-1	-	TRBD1	CASSHGQGMSGANVLTF	TGCGCCAGCAGCCACGGACAGGGGATGTCTGGGGCCAACGTCCTGACTTTC
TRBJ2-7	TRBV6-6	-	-	CASSSPRRYEQYF	TGTGCCAGCAGTTCGCCCAGGCGTTACGAGCAGTACTTC
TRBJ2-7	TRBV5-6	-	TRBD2	CASSLIASGGPEQYF	TGTGCCAGCAGCTTGATAGCTAGCGGGGGCCCCGAGCAGTACTTC
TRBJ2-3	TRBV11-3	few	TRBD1	CASSFLPGGTQYF	TGTGCCAGCAGCTTCCTCCCAGGGGGTACGCAGTATTTT
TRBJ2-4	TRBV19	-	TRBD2	CASRGPGGENIQYF	TGTGCCAGCCGGGGCCCGGGGGGAGAAAACATTCAGTACTTC
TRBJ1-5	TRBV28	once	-	CASSLPQDYSNQPQHF	TGTGCCAGCAGTTTACCCCAGGACTATAGCAATCAGCCCCAGCATTTT
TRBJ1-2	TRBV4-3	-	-	CASSQDWTNYNYGYTF	TGCGCCAGCAGCCAAGATTGGACAAACTATAACTATGGCTACACCTTC
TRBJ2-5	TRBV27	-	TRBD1	CARVWTGGEREQYF	TGTGCCAGGGTATGGACAGGGGGCGAGAGGGAGCAGTACTTC
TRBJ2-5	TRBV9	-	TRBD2	CASSVGGLAGETQYF	TGTGCCAGCAGCGTAGGGGGACTAGCGGGAGAGACCCAGTACTTC
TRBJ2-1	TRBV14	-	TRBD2	CASSQLAGFGNEQFF	TGTGCCAGCAGCCAACTAGCGGGATTTGGCAATGAGCAGTTCTTC
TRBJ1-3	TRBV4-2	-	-	CASSQALRQNPGNTIYF	TGTGCCAGCAGCCAAGCCCTCAGACAGAATCCCGGAAACACCATATATTTT
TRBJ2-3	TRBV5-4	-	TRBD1	CASSSDPGTGVTDTQYF	TGTGCCAGCAGCTCAGACCCCGGGACAGGGGTCACAGATACGCAGTATTTT
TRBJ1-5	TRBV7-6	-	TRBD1	CASSNRGGQPQHF	TGTGCCAGCAGCAACAGGGGCGGTCAGCCCCAGCATTTT
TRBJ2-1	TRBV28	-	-	CASSLGGFRNEQFF	TGTGCCAGCAGTTTAGGGGGGTTTCGGAATGAGCAGTTCTTC
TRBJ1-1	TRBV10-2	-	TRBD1	CASRTGTGGMNTEAFF	TGCGCCAGCAGGACCGGGACAGGGGGCATGAACACTGAAGCTTTCTTT
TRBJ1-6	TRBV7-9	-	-	CASSLRIGSYRGHNSPLHF	TGTGCCAGCAGCTTACGTATCGGATCCTATAGGGGCCATAATTCACCCCTCCACTTT
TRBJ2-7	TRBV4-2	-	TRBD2	CASSTRTSGTYEQYF	TGTGCCAGCAGCACCCGGACTAGCGGTACTTACGAGCAGTACTTC
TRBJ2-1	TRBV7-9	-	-	CASSPRLEYSSYNEQFF	TGTGCCAGCAGCCCAAGACTAGAATACTCATCCTACAATGAGCAGTTCTTC
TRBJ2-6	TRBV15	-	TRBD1	CATSRALGTGDYSGANVLTF	TGTGCCACCAGCAGAGCCCTCGGGACAGGGGACTACTCTGGGGCCAACGTCCTGACTTTC
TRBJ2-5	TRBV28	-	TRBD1	CASSFFGRGKETQYF	TGTGCCAGCAGTTTTTTCGGCAGGGGGAAAGAGACCCAGTACTTC
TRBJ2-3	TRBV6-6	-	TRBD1	CASGQGVYTDTQYF	TGTGCCAGCGGCCAGGGGGTATACACAGATACGCAGTATTTT
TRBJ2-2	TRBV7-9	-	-	CASNVYRTGELFF	TGTGCCAGCAATGTCTACCGGACCGGGGAGCTGTTTTTT
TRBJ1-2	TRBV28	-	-	CASSTSMYGYTF	TGTGCCAGCAGCACAAGTATGTATGGCTACACCTTC
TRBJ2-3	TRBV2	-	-	CASSGLRTDTQYF	TGTGCCAGCAGTGGGTTACGGACAGATACGCAGTATTTT
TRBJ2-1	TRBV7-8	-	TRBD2	CASSRQREGFSGNEQFF	TGTGCCAGCAGCCGCCAGCGGGAGGGTTTTTCCGGCAATGAGCAGTTCTTC
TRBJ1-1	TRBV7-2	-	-	CASSPFQGSTEAFF	TGTGCCAGCAGCCCTTTCCAGGGAAGCACTGAAGCTTTCTTT
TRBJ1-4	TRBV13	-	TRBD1	CASRDRGRGGEKLFF	TGTGCCAGCCGGGACAGGGGGCGAGGTGGGGAAAAACTGTTTTTT
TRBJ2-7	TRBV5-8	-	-	CASSHSPDSTYEQYF	TGTGCCAGCAGCCATAGCCCCGACAGCACCTACGAGCAGTACTTC
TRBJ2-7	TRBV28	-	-	CASRGLVSYEQYF	TGTGCCAGCAGGGGGCTTGTCTCCTACGAGCAGTACTTC
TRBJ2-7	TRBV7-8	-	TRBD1	CASSLGPGTDEQYF	TGTGCCAGCAGCTTAGGCCCCGGGACAGACGAGCAGTACTTC
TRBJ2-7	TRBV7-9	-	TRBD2	CASSPIRGGGEQYF	TGTGCCAGCAGCCCGATTCGCGGGGGAGGGGAGCAGTACTTC
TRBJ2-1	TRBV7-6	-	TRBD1	CASSYPRLGTGLDEQFF	TGTGCCAGCAGCTACCCCCGTTTGGGGACAGGGTTGGATGAGCAGTTCTTC
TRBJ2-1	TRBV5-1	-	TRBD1	CASSLVPGTGSYNEQFF	TGCGCCAGCAGCTTGGTTCCCGGGACAGGGTCGTACAATGAGCAGTTCTTC